This T cell receptor (beta chain) comes out of a study of T cell responses to AZD1222 COVID-19 vaccine. With regard to this clone: Its specificity is unknown.

The table came from immunoSEQ multiplex PCR; TCRdb's copy has only in-frame clones and leaves some out. The sample contains approximately 180,000 clones, about nine tenths of which appear only once. Overall study findings and caveats: Seropositive status at baseline applied to only 6 or 7 AZD1222 recipients.

The CDR3 totals 17 residues. V was cut by 1 base and J by 2 bases, with 15 bases left in between. CDR1 and CDR2 (germline): SGHVS, FNYEAQ. The sequence came from an adult in good health. The chain has TRBV7-6 and TRBJ2-1; perhaps TRBD2 as D (6 bases). The sample here was peripheral blood, taken on day 0 of AZD1222 vaccination. CDR3 bases: TGTGCCAGCAGCTTAGGCGGGGTAGCACCCACCTACAATGAGCAGTTCTTC. It encodes CASSLGGVAPTYNEQFF. Full variable domain (missing parts from reference TRBV7-6 and TRBJ2-1): GAGVSQSPRYKVTKRGQDVALRCDPISGHVSLYWYRQALGQGPEFLTYFNYEAQQDKSGLPNDRFSAERPEGSISTLTIQRTEQRDSAMYRCASSLGGVAPTYNEQFFGPGTRLTVL.